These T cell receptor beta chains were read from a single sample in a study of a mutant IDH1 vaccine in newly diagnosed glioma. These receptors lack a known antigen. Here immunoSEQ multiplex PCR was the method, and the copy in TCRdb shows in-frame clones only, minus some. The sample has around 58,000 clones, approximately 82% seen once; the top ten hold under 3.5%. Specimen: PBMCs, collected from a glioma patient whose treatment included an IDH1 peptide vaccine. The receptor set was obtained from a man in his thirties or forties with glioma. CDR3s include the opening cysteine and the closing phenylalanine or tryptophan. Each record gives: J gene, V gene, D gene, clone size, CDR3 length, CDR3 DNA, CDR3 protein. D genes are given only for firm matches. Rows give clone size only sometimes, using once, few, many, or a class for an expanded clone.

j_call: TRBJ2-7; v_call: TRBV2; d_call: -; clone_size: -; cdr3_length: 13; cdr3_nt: TGTGCCAGCAGTGCCTTGGCCCTCGGCGAGCAGTACTTC; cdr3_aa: CASSALALGEQYF
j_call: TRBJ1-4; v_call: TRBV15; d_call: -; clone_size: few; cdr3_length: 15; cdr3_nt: TGTGCCACCAGCAGAGAGGGTAGGGGGGGTGAAAAACTGTTTTTT; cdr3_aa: CATSREGRGGEKLFF
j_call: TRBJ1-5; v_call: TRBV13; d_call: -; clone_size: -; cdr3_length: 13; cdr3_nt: TGTGCCAGCAGCCTCACGGGCAATCAGCCCCAGCATTTT; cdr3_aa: CASSLTGNQPQHF
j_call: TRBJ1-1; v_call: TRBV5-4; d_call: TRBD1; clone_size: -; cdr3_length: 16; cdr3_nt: TGTGCCAGCAGTCTCCCGCGGACAGGGATGAACACTGAAGCTTTCTTT; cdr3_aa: CASSLPRTGMNTEAFF
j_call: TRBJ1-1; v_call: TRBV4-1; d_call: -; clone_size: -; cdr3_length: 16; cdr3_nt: TGCGCCAGCAGCCAAAAGTGGGGGGACGGGGGCACTGAAGCTTTCTTT; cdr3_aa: CASSQKWGDGGTEAFF
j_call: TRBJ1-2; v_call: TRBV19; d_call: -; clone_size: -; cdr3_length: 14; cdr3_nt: TGTGCCAGTAGTATAAGCGGGATCTCCTATGGCTACACCTTC; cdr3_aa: CASSISGISYGYTF
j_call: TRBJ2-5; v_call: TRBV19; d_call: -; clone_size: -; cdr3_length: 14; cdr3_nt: TGTGCCAGTAGTATCCCCGCGTCCCAAGAGACCCAGTACTTC; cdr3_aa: CASSIPASQETQYF
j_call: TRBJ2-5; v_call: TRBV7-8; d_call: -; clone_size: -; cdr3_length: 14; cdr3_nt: TGTGCCAGCAGCTTCAAAGGACCACAAGAGACCCAGTACTTC; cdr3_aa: CASSFKGPQETQYF
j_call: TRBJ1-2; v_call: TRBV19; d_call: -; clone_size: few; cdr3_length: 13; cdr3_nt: TGTGCCAGTATGGTTTACGATGGATATGGCTACACCTTC; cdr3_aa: CASMVYDGYGYTF
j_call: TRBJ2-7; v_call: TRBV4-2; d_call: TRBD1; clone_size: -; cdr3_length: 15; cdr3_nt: TGTGCCAGCAGCCAACCAGGGACAGTCTCCTACGAGCAGTACTTC; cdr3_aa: CASSQPGTVSYEQYF
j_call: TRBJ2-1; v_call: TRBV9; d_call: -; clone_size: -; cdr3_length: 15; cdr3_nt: TGTGCCAGCAGCGTAACCCTTTCGTCCTACAATGAGCAGTTCTTC; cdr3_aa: CASSVTLSSYNEQFF
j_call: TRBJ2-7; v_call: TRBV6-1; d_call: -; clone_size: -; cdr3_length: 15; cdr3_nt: TGTGCCAGCAGTATTCCCCTGGCCTCGGGCTACGAGCAGTACTTC; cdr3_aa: CASSIPLASGYEQYF
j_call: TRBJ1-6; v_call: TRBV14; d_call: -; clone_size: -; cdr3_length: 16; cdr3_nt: TGTGCCAGCAGCCAAGCCCCCCCAGGGCATAATTCACCCCTCCACTTT; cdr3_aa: CASSQAPPGHNSPLHF
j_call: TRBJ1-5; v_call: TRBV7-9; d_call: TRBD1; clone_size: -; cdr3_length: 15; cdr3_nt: TGTGCCAGCCAACGGGGAGGGGGCGTAAATCAGCCCCAGCATTTT; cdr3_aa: CASQRGGGVNQPQHF
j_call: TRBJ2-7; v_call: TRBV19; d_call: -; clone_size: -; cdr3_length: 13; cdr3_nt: TGTGCCAGTAGTGAGTCCCTTATCGACGAGCAGTACTTC; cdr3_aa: CASSESLIDEQYF
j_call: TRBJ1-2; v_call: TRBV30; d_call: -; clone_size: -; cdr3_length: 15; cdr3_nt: TGTGCCTGGAGTAGGCCTAGGGACGCTTCCTGGGGCTACACCTTC; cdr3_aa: CAWSRPRDASWGYTF
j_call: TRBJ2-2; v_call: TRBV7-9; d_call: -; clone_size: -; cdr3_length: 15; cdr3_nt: TGTGCCAGCAGCTTTCAAGGTTTTAACACCGGGGAGCTGTTTTTT; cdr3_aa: CASSFQGFNTGELFF
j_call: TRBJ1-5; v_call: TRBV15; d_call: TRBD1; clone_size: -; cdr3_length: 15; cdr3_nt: TGTGCCACCAGCAGCTCCCGACAGGGGATTCAGCCCCAGCATTTT; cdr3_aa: CATSSSRQGIQPQHF